This T cell receptor (beta chain) was documented in a study of technical replicates of blood from a handful of donors. Germline values: CDR1 SGHNT, CDR2 YYREEE (reference sequence). The CDR3 is made up of 15 amino acids. V shed 2 bases, J shed 6 bases, and the junction held 8 bases outside the gene matches. Repertoires were generated with immunoSEQ multiplex PCR, while TCRdb's copy carries only in-frame clones and drops some. The sample records around 50,000 clones, around 95% being singletons. The TCR comes from a human donor in good health. The material sequenced was T cells isolated from PBMCs. The chain recombines TRBV5-4 with TRBJ2-3; 8 bases are shared with TRBD2. The DNA of the CDR3 is TGTGCCAGCAGCTTCGCGGGAGGCAACTCCGATACGCAGTATTTT. Translated: CASSFAGGNSDTQYF.